The clone carrying this TCR beta chain was seen once. The antigen is undetermined. These data belong to a study of cytomegalovirus exposure and HLA in healthy donors. As for the study in general: An earlier analysis found fewer than 120 million unique TCR beta sequences from around 180 million T cells.

The CDR3 consists of 16 residues. Per the germline V gene, CDR1 is SEHNR and CDR2 is FQNEAQ (reference sequence). J lost 0 bases, V lost 7 bases, and 9 bases had no gene match. Vbeta (60) and Jbeta (13) primers were used in the PCR. Data came from immunoSEQ multiplex PCR; TCRdb stores just in-frame clones and leaves some out. The repertoire has about 140,000 clones, roughly 77% of them found once; the top ten carry 2.2%. Study-wide findings and caveats: The study designated around 150 TCR beta chains cytomegalovirus-associated. Later analysis showed most CMV-associated TCR beta chains appearing HLA-restricted. The authors considered a cluster of highly shared sequence variants likely to be a sequencing artifact.

The sequence was obtained from a man aged 25-45 years in good health and CMV-seronegative. The rearrangement uses TRBV7-9 and TRBJ1-3, with TRBD1 matching 7 bases. The material sequenced was PBMCs. CDR3 nucleotides: TGTGCCAGCATAAGGGACAGTAACCTCTCTGGAAACACCATATATTTT. Amino acid sequence: CASIRDSNLSGNTIYF.